The TCR beta chain described here comes from a study of cytomegalovirus exposure and HLA in healthy donors. In the study overall: Tens of millions of unique TCRs from HLA-typed donors made up an early data release.

With 60 Vbeta and 13 Jbeta primers, the PCR was carried out. Using immunoSEQ multiplex PCR, the repertoire was profiled, and TCRdb retains in-frame clones only, with some absent. The sample includes approximately 170,000 clones, almost 80% of them seen just once. The CDR3 has 15 residues. After removal of 5 bases from V and 5 bases from J, the junction contained 10 bases not matched to a gene. Looked up from germline, CDR1 is LNHDA and CDR2 is SQIVND (reference sequence). The sample holds a few counts of this clone. This chain joins TRBV19 and TRBJ2-5, with 8 bases lining up with TRBD1. The sequencing sample was made of PBMCs. This clonotype was obtained from a woman aged 18-29 years in good health and CMV-seronegative. In DNA, the CDR3 is TGTGCCAGTAGTGCCTGGACAGGGAGTCGGGAGACCCAGTACTTC. Its translation is CASSAWTGSRETQYF.